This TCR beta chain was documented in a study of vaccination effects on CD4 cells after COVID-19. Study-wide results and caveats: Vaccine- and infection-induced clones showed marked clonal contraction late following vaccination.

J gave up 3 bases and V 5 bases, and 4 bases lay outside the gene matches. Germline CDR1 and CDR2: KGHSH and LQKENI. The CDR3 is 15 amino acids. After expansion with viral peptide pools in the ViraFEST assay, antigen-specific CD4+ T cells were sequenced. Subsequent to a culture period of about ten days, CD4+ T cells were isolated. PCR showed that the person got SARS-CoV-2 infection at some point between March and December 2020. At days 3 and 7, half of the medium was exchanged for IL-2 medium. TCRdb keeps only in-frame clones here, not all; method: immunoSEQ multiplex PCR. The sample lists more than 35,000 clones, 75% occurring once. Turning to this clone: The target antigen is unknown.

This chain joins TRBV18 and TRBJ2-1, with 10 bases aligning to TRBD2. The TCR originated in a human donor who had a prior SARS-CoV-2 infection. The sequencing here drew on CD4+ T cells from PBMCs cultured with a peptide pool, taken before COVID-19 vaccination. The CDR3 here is CASSVASGSYNEQFF. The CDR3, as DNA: TGTGCCAGCTCAGTAGCTAGCGGGAGCTACAATGAGCAGTTCTTC.